A selection of T cell receptor beta chains follows, all from one sample in a study of control samples from healthy donors and cancer patients. Some clones are missing from TCRdb's copy, which holds only in-frame ones; the method was immunoSEQ multiplex PCR. The sample has about 250,000 clones; approximately 80% are singletons. Sample: PBMCs. The receptors derive from a woman aged 55 to 70 with lung cancer. CDR3s include the opening cysteine and the closing phenylalanine or tryptophan. D genes are given only for firm matches. Part of the rows lack a size; the others show once, few, many or a class for expanded clones.

clone size,J gene,D gene,V gene,CDR3 DNA,CDR3 protein
NA,TRBJ2-5,NA,TRBV7-3,TGTGCCAGCAGCTCCTCGCGCGGGGAGACCCAGTACTTC,CASSSSRGETQYF
NA,TRBJ2-3,NA,TRBV5-1,TGCGCCAGCAGCTTGGCCTCCGGGACTTTCACAGATACGCAGTATTTT,CASSLASGTFTDTQYF
NA,TRBJ2-7,NA,TRBV15,TGTGCCACCAGCAGAGATCCCGGGGCATATTCCTACGAGCAGTACTTC,CATSRDPGAYSYEQYF
NA,TRBJ2-5,TRBD1,TRBV11-3,TGTGCCAGCAGCCTCAGGGACAGGGAAGGGGAGACCCAGTACTTC,CASSLRDREGETQYF
once,TRBJ1-6,NA,TRBV28,TGTGCCAGCAGTGGGGGCGGGGGGCCCATCTTCCCCCTCCACTTT,CASSGGGGPIFPLHF
once,TRBJ1-3,NA,TRBV12-5,TGTGCTAGTGGTTTGGAATACTCTGGAAACACCATATATTTT,CASGLEYSGNTIYF
NA,TRBJ1-5,TRBD1,TRBV4-1,TGCGCCAGCAGCCAAGCGGGACAGGGGCATCAGCCCCAGCATTTT,CASSQAGQGHQPQHF
NA,TRBJ1-5,TRBD1,TRBV7-3,TGTGCCAGCAGCTTAACAGGGACAGGGACAAATCAGCCCCAGCATTTT,CASSLTGTGTNQPQHF
NA,TRBJ1-2,TRBD1,TRBV19,TGTGCCAGTAGTCCGGGACAGGGAAACTATGGCTACACCTTC,CASSPGQGNYGYTF
once,TRBJ1-1,NA,TRBV19,TGTGCCAGTAGTAGCCGAGCTATGGTAAGCTTTGGATTAGGGCCGCTTGAAGCTTTCTTT,CASSSRAMVSFGLGPLEAFF
NA,TRBJ2-3,NA,TRBV7-8,TGTGCCAGCAGCTTAAAGGGCAGGGTTGGTACAGATACGCAGTATTTT,CASSLKGRVGTDTQYF
NA,TRBJ2-3,TRBD2,TRBV7-2,TGTGCCAGCAGCCCCGCCCTGACTAGCGGACTCACAGATACGCAGTATTTT,CASSPALTSGLTDTQYF
NA,TRBJ2-3,NA,TRBV5-1,TGCGCCAGCAGTCCTGACTTCCATACGCAGTATTTT,CASSPDFHTQYF
NA,TRBJ1-4,TRBD1,TRBV7-9,TGTGCCAGCAGCTCAGTCTCCGGGACAGTCTTTAATGAAAAACTGTTTTTT,CASSSVSGTVFNEKLFF
NA,TRBJ1-2,NA,TRBV6-6,TGTGCCAGCAGTCAACCCACGGATGGCTACACCTTC,CASSQPTDGYTF
NA,TRBJ2-1,NA,TRBV28,TGTGCCAGCAGTTTATACGGGGAGGTCAATGAGCAGTTCTTC,CASSLYGEVNEQFF
NA,TRBJ1-1,NA,TRBV5-1,TGCGCCAGCAGCTTGTCAGGGGCAGGGTTGACTGAAGCTTTCTTT,CASSLSGAGLTEAFF
NA,TRBJ1-1,NA,TRBV27,TGTGCCAGCAGTTTATCGGGCCATTTGAACACTGAAGCTTTCTTT,CASSLSGHLNTEAFF
NA,TRBJ2-5,TRBD2,TRBV28,TGTGCCAGCAGTACTAATAGCGGGAGAGGGCAAGAGACCCAGTACTTC,CASSTNSGRGQETQYF
NA,TRBJ1-2,NA,TRBV5-1,TGCGCCAGCAGCTTGGAAGGATCCGCCGGCGCTAACTATGGCTACACCTTC,CASSLEGSAGANYGYTF
NA,TRBJ2-3,TRBD2,TRBV10-2,TGCGCCACCGCCGGACTAGCGGAATTTCTTAGCACAGATACGCAGTATTTT,CATAGLAEFLSTDTQYF
NA,TRBJ2-2,NA,TRBV12-3/TRBV12-4,TGTGCCAGCAGTTATTTAAACACCGGGGAGCTGTTTTTT,CASSYLNTGELFF
NA,TRBJ2-3,NA,TRBV4-1,TGCGCCAGCAGCCCGGAGGGCAGAACTAGCACAGATACGCAGTATTTT,CASSPEGRTSTDTQYF
NA,TRBJ2-7,TRBD2,TRBV28,TGTGCCACCATGGGAGGGGACCTCTACGAGCAGTACTTC,CATMGGDLYEQYF
NA,TRBJ2-5,NA,TRBV6-5,TGTGCCAGCAGTTACAACCCTAGCAGGGAAGAGACCCAGTACTTC,CASSYNPSREETQYF
once,TRBJ2-5,NA,TRBV29-1,TGCAGCGTGGACACCTACCAAGAGACCCAGTACTTC,CSVDTYQETQYF
NA,TRBJ1-2,TRBD1,TRBV7-2,TGTGCCAGCAGCTCCCAGACAGGGCCGGGCTATGGCTACACCTTC,CASSSQTGPGYGYTF
NA,TRBJ2-1,NA,TRBV5-1,TGCGCCAGCAGCTTGGAATCATCCTACAATGAGCAGTTCTTC,CASSLESSYNEQFF
NA,TRBJ2-2,TRBD1,TRBV6-6,TGTGCCAGCAGCGGACAGGGAGGCACCGGGGAGCTGTTTTTT,CASSGQGGTGELFF
NA,TRBJ1-2,NA,TRBV18,TGTGCCAGCTCACCAGGCGTGGGGGAAGGCTACACCTTC,CASSPGVGEGYTF
NA,TRBJ2-1,TRBD2,TRBV19,TGTGCCAGTACCCGACCCTCTAGCGGGAAAGACAATGAGCAGTTCTTC,CASTRPSSGKDNEQFF
NA,TRBJ2-7,NA,TRBV9,TGTGCCAGCAGCGCTGGACAGTCCGAGTACGAGCAGTACTTC,CASSAGQSEYEQYF
NA,TRBJ2-7,TRBD1,TRBV2,TGTGCCAGCAGTGAGAAAGGGACAGGGTCCTACGAGCAGTACTTC,CASSEKGTGSYEQYF
once,TRBJ2-1,NA,TRBV6-5,TGTGCCAGCAGTTACTTAAGGGGGTCCTATTCTAATGAGCAGTTCTTC,CASSYLRGSYSNEQFF
NA,TRBJ2-7,TRBD2,TRBV7-2,TGTGCCAGCAGCCCGACTAGCGGCCGAAGCTACGAGCAGTACTTC,CASSPTSGRSYEQYF
NA,TRBJ2-6,NA,TRBV5-3,TGTGCCAGGAGCCGTAATGGCCCCGCCTCTGGGGCCAACGTCCTGACTTTC,CARSRNGPASGANVLTF
NA,TRBJ1-1,NA,TRBV11-3,TGTGCCAGCAGTCCCGGGCAGGGCATTGAAGCTTTCTTT,CASSPGQGIEAFF
NA,TRBJ1-5,TRBD1,TRBV28,TGTGCCAGCAGTTTATACCCAGGGGGCCTAAGGAATCAGCCCCAGCATTTT,CASSLYPGGLRNQPQHF
NA,TRBJ2-3,TRBD2,TRBV13,TGTGCCAGCAGCTTAGCGGGTCTAGCGGGGTACACAGATACGCAGTATTTT,CASSLAGLAGYTDTQYF
few,TRBJ2-5,TRBD2,TRBV5-1,TGCGCCAGCAGCTCTGGTAGCGGGGGAGCTTTATCAGGGGAGACCCAGTACTTC,CASSSGSGGALSGETQYF
NA,TRBJ2-1,TRBD2,TRBV5-4,TGTGCCAGCAGCCCCCCGGCGGGGGACTACAATGAGCAGTTCTTC,CASSPPAGDYNEQFF